Shown below are 13 T cell receptor beta chains from a single sample sequenced in a study of T cell repertoires in cytomegalovirus infection. TCRdb passed the reads through MiXCR, listing each CDR3 protein once. The sample lists 300,000 to 400,000 distinct CDR3 sequences; roughly 25% were seen once. Their cognate antigens are unknown. Sequenced here: cultured PBMCs, sampled from culture after CMV antigen stimulation. The source is a human donor in good health (CMV status not recorded). Some clones in this sample may be carry-over from other donors' samples.

The chain couples TRBV6-5 to TRBJ1-1, with D perhaps matching TRBD1 (5 bases). The germline V gene has CDR1 MNHEY and CDR2 SVGAGI. The V end was cut by 0 bases, the J end by 13 bases, with 15 bases between. The CDR3 totals 13 residues. CDR3 sequence: CASSYSSPGEDFF. CDR3 nucleotides: TGTGCCAGCAGTTACTCTTCCCCGGGGGAGGATTTCTTT.

V and J are TRBV11-2 and TRBJ2-1; a possible D gene is TRBD1 (5 bases). V lost 0 bases and J lost 5, with 17 bases in between. Germline CDR1 SGHAT, CDR2 FQNNGV. The CDR3 spans 17 residues. DNA for the CDR3: TGTGCCAGCAGCTTAGATCCGCGTCGACAGTCCCACAATGAGCAGTTCTTC. Its protein product is CASSLDPRRQSHNEQFF.

This clonotype was picked up a small number of times. The gene calls are TRBV7-6 and TRBJ2-7; no clear D. CDR3 size: 15 residues. CDR1 and CDR2 from the germline V gene are SGHVS and FNYEAQ. V was shortened by 0 bases and J by 4 bases, with 13 bases between the two germline ends. This chain's CDR3 is CASSLAQGQEYEQYV. The CDR3 region has the DNA TGTGCCAGCAGCTTAGCGCAAGGCCAGGAGTACGAGCAGTACGTC.

V is TRBV7-8 and J is TRBJ1-6, with a weak D call TRBD1 (6 bases). There are 15 residues in the CDR3. Germline CDR1 is SGHVS and CDR2 is FQNEAQ. V was clipped by 0 bases and J by 4 bases, with 7 bases between them. The CDR3 sequence: CASSLATGYNSPLHF. CDR3 nucleotides: TGTGCCAGCAGCTTAGCGACAGGATATAATTCACCCCTCCACTTT. Full variable domain (missing parts from reference TRBV7-8 and TRBJ1-6): GAGVSQSPRYKVAKRGQDVALRCDPISGHVSLFWYQQALGQGPEFLTYFQNEAQLDKSGLPSDRFFAERPEGSVSTLKIQRTQQEDSAVYLCASSLATGYNSPLHFGNGTRLTVT.

This clonotype appeared a few times. The chain uses TRBV20-1 and TRBJ1-2; possible D gene TRBD1, 5 bases. CDR1 is DFQATT, CDR2 SNEGSKA, per germline (reference sequence). Trimming stripped 6 bases from V and 0 bases from J, with 14 bases between. The length of the CDR3 is 14 residues. CDR3 in amino acids: CSARDSRTNYGYTF. As DNA, the CDR3 is TGCAGTGCCCGAGACAGCCGAACTAACTATGGCTACACCTTC.

The chain is built from TRBV7-9 and TRBJ2-7; 8 bases fit TRBD2. CDR3 size: 15 residues. The ends lost 2 bases at V and 2 bases at J; junction bases unmatched: 5. Germline V gene lookup returns CDR1 SEHNR and CDR2 FQNEAQ (reference sequence). CDR3 sequence: CASSLPSGGPYEQYF. As DNA, the CDR3 is TGTGCCAGCAGCTTACCTTCGGGGGGGCCCTACGAGCAGTACTTC.

The CDR3 is CASSPPGLGEQFF. CDR3 nucleotide sequence: TGTGCCAGCAGCCCCCCGGGACTAGGCGAGCAGTTCTTC. The chain is built from TRBV28 and TRBJ2-1; 8 nucleotides line up with TRBD2. Unmatched junction bases numbered 8, after V lost 6 bases and J lost 10 bases. This CDR3 region has 13 residues. In germline, CDR1 is MDHEN, CDR2 SYDVKM.

This clonotype was picked up many times. This sequence joins TRBV11-3 and TRBJ2-2; 7 bases line up with TRBD2. The CDR3 is made up of 16 amino acids. V gave up 5 bases and J gave up 1 base; unmatched junction bases: 7. Germline V gene sequence: CDR1 SGHNT, CDR2 YENEEA. The CDR3 bases are TGTGCCAGCAGCCCGGCGCCTAGCGGGAACACCGGGGAGCTGTTTTTT. Translated, it gives CASSPAPSGNTGELFF. The whole variable domain, filled in from reference TRBV11-3 and TRBJ2-2, reads EAGVVQSPRYKIIEKKQPVAFWCNPISGHNTLYWYLQNLGQGPELLIRYENEEAVDDSQLPKDRFSAERLKGVDSTLKIQPAELGDSAVYLCASSPAPSGNTGELFFGEGSRLTVL.

In its sample, this clonotype was seen a few times. The rearrangement joins TRBV28 to TRBJ1-1, with 9 nucleotides matching TRBD1. V gave up 6 bases and J gave up 0 bases; unmatched junction bases: 8. CDR3 length: 16 residues. Germline values: CDR1 MDHEN, CDR2 SYDVKM. The CDR3 is CASSAVRTGVNTEAFF. The CDR3 DNA sequence: TGTGCCAGCAGCGCGGTAAGGACAGGGGTGAACACTGAAGCTTTCTTT.

This clonotype was recorded at least ten times. The rearrangement uses TRBV7-6 and TRBJ2-5; 7 bases agree with TRBD1. V trimming: 1 base; J trimming: 2 bases; junction bases outside the gene matches: 4. The length of the CDR3 is 15 residues. Germline CDR1 SGHVS, CDR2 FNYEAQ. CDR3 protein: CASSLVGTAQETQYF. The CDR3, as DNA: TGTGCCAGCAGCTTAGTCGGGACAGCGCAAGAGACCCAGTACTTC. The variable domain in full, with the rest retrieved from reference TRBV7-6 and TRBJ2-5, is GAGVSQSPRYKVTKRGQDVALRCDPISGHVSLYWYRQALGQGPEFLTYFNYEAQQDKSGLPNDRFSAERPEGSISTLTIQRTEQRDSAMYRCASSLVGTAQETQYFGPGTRLLVL.

The J gene is TRBJ1-6, the V gene TRBV28, with D uncertain. V lost 6 bases to trimming and J lost 10 bases, with 16 bases between them. The length of the CDR3 is 14 residues. Germline CDR1 MDHEN, CDR2 SYDVKM. CDR3 nucleotide sequence: TGTGCCAGCAGCCCCACCTCCTCCAACTCACCCCTCCACTTT. This codes for CASSPTSSNSPLHF.

This chain connects TRBV5-1 to TRBJ2-2, with D maybe TRBD1 (6 bases). Germline V CDR1 and CDR2: SGHRS, YFSETQ. Between the trimmed V and J ends, which lost 7 bases and 2 bases, there was a span of 21 bases. The CDR3 totals 17 residues. The CDR3 sequence: CASSFPGARSNTGELFF. CDR3 nucleotides: TGCGCCAGCTCTTTTCCAGGGGCGCGGAGTAACACCGGGGAGCTGTTTTTT.

The chain has TRBV24-1 and TRBJ2-7; possibly TRBD2 for D (6 bases). From germline, CDR1 is KGHDR and CDR2 SFDVKD. V lost 3 bases and J 2 bases, leaving 10 bases between the germline ends. There are 14 residues in the CDR3. The CDR3 DNA is TGTGCCACCAGTGATACGACGGGAGCCTACGAGCAGTACTTC. This codes for CATSDTTGAYEQYF.